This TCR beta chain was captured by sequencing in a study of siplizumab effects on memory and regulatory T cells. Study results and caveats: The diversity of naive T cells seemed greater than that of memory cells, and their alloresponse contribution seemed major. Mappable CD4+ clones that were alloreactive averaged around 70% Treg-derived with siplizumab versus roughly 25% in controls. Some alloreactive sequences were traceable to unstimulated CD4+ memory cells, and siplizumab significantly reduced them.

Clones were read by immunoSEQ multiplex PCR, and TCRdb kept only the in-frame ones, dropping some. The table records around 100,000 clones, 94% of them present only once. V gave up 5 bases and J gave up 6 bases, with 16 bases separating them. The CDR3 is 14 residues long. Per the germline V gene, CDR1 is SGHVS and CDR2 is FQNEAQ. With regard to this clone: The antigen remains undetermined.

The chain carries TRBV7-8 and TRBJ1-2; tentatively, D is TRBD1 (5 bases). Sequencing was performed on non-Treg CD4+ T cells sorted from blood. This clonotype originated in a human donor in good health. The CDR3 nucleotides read TGTGCCAGCAGCCCTCGGTTAGGGGATAATGGCTACACCTTC. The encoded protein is CASSPRLGDNGYTF.